These 7 T cell receptor beta chains originate from one sample sequenced in a study of beta chain features in type 1 diabetes. These receptors' antigens are unknown. Expressed TCRB transcripts were sequenced, since all the RNA that had been isolated was reverse transcribed. Assay: immunoSEQ multiplex PCR; the TCRdb copy retains only in-frame clones and omits some. Among about 270,000 clones listed, 14% were seen once. Study results and limitations: Shorter TCRB CDR3s, moderately but significantly so, marked every one of the four CD4+ subsets in Type 1 diabetes patients.

Material for sequencing was naive CD4+ T cells from blood. These receptors were taken from a man aged 30 to 45 with type 1 diabetes.

The V and J genes are TRBV27 and TRBJ2-1; 13 positions match TRBD2. The V gene end was trimmed by 8 bases and the J gene end by 7 bases; junction bases not matched to a gene: 2. Germline V gene sequence: CDR1 MNHEY, CDR2 SMNVEV (reference sequence). The CDR3 spans 13 residues. The CDR3 DNA reads TGTGCCAGCGGACTAGCGGGAGCGAATGAGCAGTTCTTC. Amino acid sequence: CASGLAGANEQFF.

The V and J genes are TRBV30 and TRBJ2-3; D is unclear. Trimming cost V 2 bases and J 2 bases, with 2 bases left between them. This CDR3 has 11 residues. Looked up from germline, CDR1 is GTSNPN and CDR2 is SVGIG (reference sequence). In DNA, the CDR3 is TGTGCCTGGAGTTACACAGATACGCAGTATTTT. Translating gives CAWSYTDTQYF. Full variable domain (remainder filled in from reference TRBV30 and TRBJ2-3): SQTIHQWPATLVQPVGSPLSLECTVEGTSNPNLYWYRQAAGRGLQLLFYSVGIGQISSEVPQNLSASRPQDRQFILSSKKLLLSDSGFYLCAWSYTDTQYFGPGTRLTVL.

This clone has more than one count but fewer than ten. This chain connects TRBV9 to TRBJ1-1; tentatively, D is TRBD1 (6 bases). CDR3 length: 16 residues. V lost 1 base, J lost 11 bases, and 24 bases lay in between. Germline V CDR1 and CDR2: SGDLS, YYNGEE. This chain's CDR3 is CASSVRSQGSEGSAFF. CDR3 nucleotides: TGTGCCAGCAGCGTACGATCACAGGGTTCAGAGGGATCGGCTTTCTTT.

In this sample, this clone turned up a few times. The chain joins TRBV5-5 to TRBJ2-2; D gene unclear. Germline V gene data show CDR1 as SGHKS and CDR2 as YYEKEE (reference sequence). Trimming pared 3 bases from V and 4 bases from J, leaving 10 bases between. This CDR3 region has 14 residues. CDR3 sequence: CASSSLHITGELFF. Here the CDR3 DNA reads TGTGCCAGCAGCTCCCTTCACATCACCGGGGAGCTGTTTTTT.

The chain uses TRBV5-6 and TRBJ1-2; D is ambiguous. CDR3 size: 12 residues. Deletions cut 5 bases from V and 6 bases from J, with 11 bases between. The germline V gene has CDR1 SGHDT and CDR2 YYEEEE. In nucleotides, the CDR3 is TGTGCCAGCAGTCTGAGAGGGAATGGCTACACCTTC. Translated, it gives CASSLRGNGYTF.

The chain links TRBV5-1 to TRBJ2-7; 12 bases are a match to TRBD2. Trimming cost V 0 bases and J 5 bases; bases outside gene matches: 6. This CDR3 has 16 amino acids. The germline CDR1 and CDR2 sequences are SGHRS and YFSETQ. Here the CDR3 DNA reads TGCGCCAGCAGCTTGGCCGTGACTAGCGGGAGCAACGAGCAGTACTTC. Protein: CASSLAVTSGSNEQYF. The variable domain in full, completed from reference TRBV5-1 and TRBJ2-7, reads KAGVTQTPRYLIKTRGQQVTLSCSPISGHRSVSWYQQTPGQGLQFLFEYFSETQRNKGNFPGRFSGRQFSNSRSEMNVSTLELGDSALYLCASSLAVTSGSNEQYFGPGTRLTVT.

V gene TRBV5-4 combines with J gene TRBJ2-5; D call uncertain. Trimming shortened V by 5 bases and J by 5 bases, and 16 bases separated the two germline ends. The CDR3 extends over 14 amino acids. CDR1 and CDR2 (germline): SGHNT, YYREEE (reference sequence). The CDR3 region is CASRDPGAAETQYF. DNA of the CDR3: TGTGCCAGCAGGGATCCAGGCGCTGCGGAGACCCAGTACTTC.